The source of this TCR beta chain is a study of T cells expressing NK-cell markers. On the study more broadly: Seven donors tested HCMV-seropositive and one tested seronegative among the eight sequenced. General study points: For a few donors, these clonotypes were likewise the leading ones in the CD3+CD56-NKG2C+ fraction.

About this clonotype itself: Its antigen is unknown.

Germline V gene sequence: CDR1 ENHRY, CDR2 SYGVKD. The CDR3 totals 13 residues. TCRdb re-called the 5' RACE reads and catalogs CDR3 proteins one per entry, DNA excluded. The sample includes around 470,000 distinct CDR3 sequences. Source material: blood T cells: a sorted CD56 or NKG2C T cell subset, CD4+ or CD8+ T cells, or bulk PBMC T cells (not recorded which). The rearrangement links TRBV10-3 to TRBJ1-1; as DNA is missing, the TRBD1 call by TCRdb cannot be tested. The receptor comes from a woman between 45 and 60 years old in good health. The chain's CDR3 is CAISESPGAEAFF.